This T cell receptor (beta chain) was obtained from a study of blood T cell repertoires in COVID-19. Study-wide background: The United States, Italy and Spain provided the acute and convalescent COVID-19 samples. PBMCs, B-cell-depleted T cells, or T cells provided the cDNA or gDNA that made up the material.

In the original workflow: From reference gene primer amplification, estimates of nucleated cell counts were derived. Repertoires were generated with immunoSEQ multiplex PCR, while TCRdb's copy carries only in-frame clones and drops some. The D gene and trimming were derived from the DNA, and the V and J assignments and clone size from that table. The data show tens of thousands of clones, with about 83% seen just once and approximately 23% held by the top ten. The CDR3 is made up of 13 amino acids. Trimming took 4 bases from V and 7 from J, leaving 11 bases between them. CDR1 and CDR2 from the germline V gene are LGHDT and YNNKEL (reference sequence).

The sequence derives from a human donor in a cohort sampled during active COVID-19. Sequencing was performed on peripheral blood. The rearrangement uses TRBV3-1 (or the pseudogene TRBV3-2) and TRBJ1-5; unclear D gene. The CDR3 region is CASSPGVAQPQHF. The DNA of the CDR3 is TGTGCCAGCAGCCCCGGGGTAGCGCAGCCCCAGCATTTT.